The following is a T cell receptor (beta chain) sequence with its context. TCRdb's copy holds only in-frame clones and misses some; the assay was immunoSEQ multiplex PCR. Among under 300,000 clones listed, around 90% were seen once. Germline V gene data show CDR1 as MNHEY and CDR2 as SMNVEV (reference sequence). The CDR3 covers 15 residues. The junction had 4 bases not matched to a gene; V was cut back by 5 bases and J by 4 bases. The source of the sample is a study of blood T cell repertoires in COVID-19. The source material was peripheral blood. This chain joins TRBV27 and TRBJ2-3, with 12 bases matching TRBD2. This sequence was found in a woman aged 40 to 50 who had recovered from COVID-19. The CDR3 bases are TGTGCCAGCAGTGCGACTAGCGGGAGCCCAGATACGCAGTATTTT. Amino acids: CASSATSGSPDTQYF.